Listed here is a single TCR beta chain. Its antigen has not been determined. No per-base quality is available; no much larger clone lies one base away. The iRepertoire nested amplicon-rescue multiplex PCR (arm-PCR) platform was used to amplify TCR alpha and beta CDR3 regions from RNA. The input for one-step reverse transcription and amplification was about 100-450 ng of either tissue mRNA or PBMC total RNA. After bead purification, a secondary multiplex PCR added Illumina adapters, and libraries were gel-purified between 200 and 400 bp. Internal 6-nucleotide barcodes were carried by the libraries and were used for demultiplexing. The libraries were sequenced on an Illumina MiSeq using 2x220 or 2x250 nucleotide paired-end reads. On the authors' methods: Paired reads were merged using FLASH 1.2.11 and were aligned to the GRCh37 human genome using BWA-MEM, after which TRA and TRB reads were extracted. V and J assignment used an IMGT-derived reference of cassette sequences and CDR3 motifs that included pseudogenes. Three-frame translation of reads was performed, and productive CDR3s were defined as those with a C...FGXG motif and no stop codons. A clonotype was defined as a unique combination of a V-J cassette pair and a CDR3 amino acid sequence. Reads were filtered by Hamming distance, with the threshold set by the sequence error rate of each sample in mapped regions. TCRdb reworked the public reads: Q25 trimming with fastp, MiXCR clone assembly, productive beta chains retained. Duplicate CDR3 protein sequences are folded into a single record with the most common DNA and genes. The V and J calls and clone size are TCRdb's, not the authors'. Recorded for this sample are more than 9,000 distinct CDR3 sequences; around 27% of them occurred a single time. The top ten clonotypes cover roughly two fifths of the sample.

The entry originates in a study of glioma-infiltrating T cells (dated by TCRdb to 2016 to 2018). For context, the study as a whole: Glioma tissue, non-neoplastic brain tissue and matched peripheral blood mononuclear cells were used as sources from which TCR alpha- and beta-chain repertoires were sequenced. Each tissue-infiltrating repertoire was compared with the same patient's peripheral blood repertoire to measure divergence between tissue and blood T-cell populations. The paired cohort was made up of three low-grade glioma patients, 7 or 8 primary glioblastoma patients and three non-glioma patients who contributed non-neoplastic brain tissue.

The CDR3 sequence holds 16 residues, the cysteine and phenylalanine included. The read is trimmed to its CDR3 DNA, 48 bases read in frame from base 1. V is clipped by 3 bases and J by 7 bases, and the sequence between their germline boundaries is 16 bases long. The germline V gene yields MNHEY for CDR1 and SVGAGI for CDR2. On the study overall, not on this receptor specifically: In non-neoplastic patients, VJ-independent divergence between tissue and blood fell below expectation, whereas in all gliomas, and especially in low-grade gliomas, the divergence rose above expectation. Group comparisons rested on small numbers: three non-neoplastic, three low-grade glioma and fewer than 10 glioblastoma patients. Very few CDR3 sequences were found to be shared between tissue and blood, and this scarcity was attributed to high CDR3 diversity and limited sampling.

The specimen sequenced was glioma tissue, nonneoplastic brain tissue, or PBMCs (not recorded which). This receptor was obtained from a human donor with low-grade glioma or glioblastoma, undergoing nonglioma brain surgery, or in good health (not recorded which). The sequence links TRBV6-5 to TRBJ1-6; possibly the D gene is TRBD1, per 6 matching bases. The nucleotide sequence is TGTGCCAGCAGTTATAACAGGGAAGGTAGAAATTCACCCCTCCACTTT. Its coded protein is CASSYNREGRNSPLHF.